Below are 10 T cell receptor beta chains sequenced from a single sample in a study of blood T cell repertoires in COVID-19. Only in-frame clones appear in the TCRdb table, and some are missing; sequencing was by immunoSEQ multiplex PCR. The sample yields fewer than 400,000 clones, roughly nine tenths seen once. The sequencing input was PBMCs or T cells enriched from blood (not recorded which). Receptors originate from a woman between 25 and 40 years old who had been exposed to COVID-19.

The V call is TRBV6-2 or TRBV6-3, the J call TRBJ2-3, with 7 bases aligning to TRBD2. The CDR3 loop spans 16 amino acids. Trimming took 6 bases from V and 5 from J; bases not matched to a gene: 14. Germline-derived CDR1 and CDR2 are MNHEY and SVGEGT. The chain's CDR3 is CASSPTPRWEGDTQYF. CDR3 bases: TGTGCCAGCAGCCCTACCCCCCGGTGGGAGGGAGATACGCAGTATTTT.

This rearrangement joins TRBV2 to TRBJ1-2, with no clear D. Trimming left V 3 bases short and J 0 bases short, with 11 bases between. The length of the CDR3 is 15 residues. Germline CDR1 and CDR2: SNHLY and FYNNEI. In nucleotides, the CDR3 is TGTGCCAGCAGTGAGGGCAGGAACCCTAACTATGGCTACACCTTC. Encoded protein: CASSEGRNPNYGYTF.

V gene TRBV7-9 combines with J gene TRBJ2-2; TRBD2 might be the D (5 bases). Germline V gives CDR1 SEHNR, CDR2 FQNEAQ (reference sequence). The CDR3 has 12 amino acids. The V end lost 5 bases, the J end lost 8 bases, and 9 bases lay between the germline ends. The CDR3 sequence: CASSPGVGELFF. Written as DNA, the CDR3 is TGTGCCAGCAGCCCCGGGGTGGGGGAGCTGTTTTTT. The full variable domain, completed using reference TRBV7-9 and TRBJ2-2, is DTGVSQNPRHKITKRGQNVTFRCDPISEHNRLYWYRQTLGQGPEFLTYFQNEAQLEKSRLLSDRFSAERPKGSFSTLEIQRTEQGDSAMYLCASSPGVGELFFGEGSRLTVL.

The rearrangement joins TRBV5-6 to TRBJ1-4; TRBD1 aligns across 8 bases. Trimming at V came to 4 bases and at J to 7 bases, leaving 6 bases not matched to a gene. Germline-derived CDR1 and CDR2 are SGHDT and YYEEEE. The CDR3 has 14 residues. The DNA of the CDR3 is TGTGCCAGCAGCCTCAGGGGGCCGTTTGAAAAACTGTTTTTT. Amino acid sequence: CASSLRGPFEKLFF.

V gene TRBV6-5 combines with J gene TRBJ2-3; perhaps TRBD1 as D (6 bases). Germline V gives CDR1 MNHEY, CDR2 SVGAGI. V lost 5 bases and J 0 bases, leaving 12 bases between the germline ends. The CDR3 consists of 15 residues. CDR3: CASSRRTASTDTQYF. The CDR3 nucleotides are TGTGCCAGCAGTCGAAGGACAGCTAGCACAGATACGCAGTATTTT.

This chain joins TRBV6-5 and TRBJ1-2; no clear D gene. There are 12 residues in the CDR3. From germline, CDR1 is MNHEY and CDR2 SVGAGI. Trimming cost V 6 bases and J 3 bases, with 8 bases left between them. This CDR3 reads CASRPRYYGYTF. The CDR3 nucleotides read TGTGCCAGCAGACCCCGGTACTATGGCTACACCTTC.

In this sample, this clone turned up once. The rearrangement joins TRBV4-3 to TRBJ1-2; a possible D gene is TRBD1 (6 bases). V gave up 1 base and J gave up 6 bases, with 18 bases separating them. This CDR3 is built from 16 residues. Germline CDR1 reads LGHNA; CDR2 reads YSLEER. The CDR3 DNA reads TGCGCCAGCAGCCAAGTTCCTGCCAGGGGAGAGGATGGCTACACCTTC. Amino acids: CASSQVPARGEDGYTF.

The chain uses TRBV7-3 and TRBJ1-6; unclear D gene. Germline V gene data show CDR1 as SGHTA and CDR2 as FQGTGA. There are 14 residues in the CDR3. V was pared by 5 bases and J by 5 bases, with 10 bases between. As DNA, the CDR3 is TGTGCCAGCAGCAAAGACACAAATAATTCACCCCTCCACTTT. Protein sequence: CASSKDTNNSPLHF.

The gene calls are TRBV5-1 and TRBJ2-5; 12 bases line up with TRBD2. Germline lookup yields CDR1 SGHRS and CDR2 YFSETQ. J gave up 3 bases and V 3 bases, and 3 bases lay outside the gene matches. The CDR3 contains 15 residues. CDR3 bases: TGCGCCAGCAGCTACTGGACTAGCGGGAAAGAGACCCAGTACTTC. The encoded protein is CASSYWTSGKETQYF.

V gene TRBV9 combines with J gene TRBJ1-6; tentative D call: TRBD1 (5 bases). The V gene's germline CDR1 is SGDLS and CDR2 YYNGEE. There are 15 residues in the CDR3. V lost 4 bases, J lost 7 bases, and 15 bases lay in between. CDR3: CASSRLGTGNSPLHF. As DNA, the CDR3 is TGTGCCAGCAGCCGGCTCGGGACTGGAAATTCACCCCTCCACTTT.